The 18 T cell receptor beta chains reported below all come from one sample, sequenced in a study of T cells after yellow fever vaccination. TCRdb reprocessed the 5' RACE reads with MiXCR, giving one entry per CDR3 protein. The profile shows hundreds of thousands of distinct CDR3 sequences, 3.6% of them singletons. Sequenced here: PBMCs, sampled on the day of the yellow fever booster vaccination. These receptors came from a man aged 18-30 years who received the YFV17D yellow fever vaccine.

The table lists this clonotype with many counts. This chain links TRBV4-2 with TRBJ2-1, with 15 bases lining up with TRBD2. This CDR3 is built from 14 residues. Germline lookup yields CDR1 LGHNA and CDR2 YNFKEQ. Trimming at V came to 8 bases and at J to 10 bases, leaving 6 bases not matched to a gene. DNA of the CDR3: TGTGCCAGCGCCAAAGGGACTAGCGGGGGGGAGCAGTTCTTC. It encodes CASAKGTSGGEQFF.

This clonotype has a handful of counts. The chain joins TRBV3-1 to TRBJ1-2; D possibly corresponds to TRBD1 (5 bases). Trimming took 2 bases from V and 4 from J, leaving 20 bases between them. Germline CDR1 reads LGHDT; CDR2 reads YNNKEL (reference sequence). The CDR3 runs 17 residues. The CDR3 is CASSQFIGHLGGYGYTF. The CDR3 nucleotides are TGTGCCAGCAGCCAATTTATAGGGCACCTGGGGGGCTATGGCTACACCTTC.

In this sample, this clonotype turned up many times. This rearrangement joins TRBV7-2 to TRBJ2-7, with D maybe TRBD1 (5 bases). The CDR3 is 14 amino acids. Trimming took off 8 bases at V and 6 bases at J, with 20 bases between the two ends. Germline lookup yields CDR1 SGHTA and CDR2 FQGNSA. In DNA form, the CDR3 reads TGTGCCAGCCGTCTTCTCGGGCCCCAGGGCGAGCAGTACTTC. This sequence encodes CASRLLGPQGEQYF.

V is TRBV20-1 and J is TRBJ2-5, with TRBD2 matching 7 bases. The CDR3 loop spans 14 amino acids. V was pared by 6 bases and J by 6 bases, with 13 bases of the junction left unmatched. The germline gives CDR1 DFQATT, CDR2 SNEGSKA (reference sequence). The CDR3, as DNA: TGCAGTGCCCACACCAGCGGGGTTAGAAAGACCCAGTACTTC. Amino acid sequence: CSAHTSGVRKTQYF.

There are a few counts of this clonotype. The chain uses TRBV19 and TRBJ1-1; tentatively, D is TRBD1 (5 bases). CDR3 length: 15 residues. V gave up 9 bases and J gave up 0 bases, with 17 bases separating them. Per germline, CDR1 LNHDA and CDR2 SQIVND (reference sequence). The CDR3, as DNA: TGTGCCAGCAAGTTAAGCGGGACCTTGAACACTGAAGCTTTCTTT. This codes for CASKLSGTLNTEAFF.

In nucleotides, the CDR3 is TGCGCCAGCAGCCAAGACTTTAGAAGAATCGTCTCACCCCTCCACTTT. Its protein is CASSQDFRRIVSPLHF. The chain has TRBV4-3 and TRBJ1-6; D is ambiguous. The CDR3 runs to 16 residues. Per germline, CDR1 LGHNA and CDR2 YSLEER. Between the trimmed V and J ends, which lost 0 bases and 10 bases, there was a span of 16 bases.

V gene TRBV5-1 combines with J gene TRBJ2-2; no clear D gene. V was cut by 0 bases and J by 3 bases, with 12 bases left in between. From germline, CDR1 is SGHRS and CDR2 YFSETQ. The CDR3 spans 16 residues. CDR3 amino acids: CASSLAQFMDTGELFF. For the CDR3, the DNA is TGCGCCAGCAGCTTGGCTCAGTTTATGGACACCGGGGAGCTGTTTTTT.

This clonotype was counted ten times or more. J is TRBJ1-2 and V is TRBV3-1; D may be TRBD1 (5 bases). This CDR3 is built from 13 residues. CDR1 is LGHDT and CDR2 is YNNKEL in the germline V gene (reference sequence). The V end lost 2 bases, the J end lost 5 bases, and 9 bases lay between the germline ends. CDR3 loop: CASSQRGGYGYTF. The CDR3, as DNA: TGTGCCAGCAGCCAAAGGGGCGGTTATGGCTACACCTTC.

There are many counts of this clonotype. The J gene is TRBJ2-1, the V gene TRBV7-9; possibly TRBD2 for D (6 bases). Deletions cut 3 bases from V and 5 bases from J, with 8 bases between. CDR1 is SEHNR, CDR2 FQNEAQ, per germline (reference sequence). CDR3 length equals 13 residues. CDR3 region: CASSFRENNEQFF. The CDR3 DNA follows: TGTGCCAGCAGCTTCCGGGAGAACAATGAGCAGTTCTTC.

CDR3 nucleotide sequence: TGCAGTGCTAGCCAGTCCGGAAACACCATATATTTT. It codes for CSASQSGNTIYF. The chain joins TRBV20-1 to TRBJ1-3; D is ambiguous. Germline-derived CDR1 and CDR2 are DFQATT and SNEGSKA (reference sequence). CDR3 length equals 12 residues. Trimming stripped 3 bases from V and 4 bases from J, with 7 bases between.

The chain links TRBV7-9 to TRBJ1-2; no reliable D call. The V end was cut by 3 bases, the J end by 4 bases, with 6 bases between. The germline CDR1 and CDR2 sequences are SEHNR and FQNEAQ (reference sequence). This CDR3 has 12 amino acids. The CDR3 nucleotides read TGTGCCAGCAGCTTTGACACCTATGGCTACACCTTC. Translated, it gives CASSFDTYGYTF.

This clonotype was counted ten times or more. This sequence joins TRBV24-1 and TRBJ1-2; perhaps TRBD1 as D (6 bases). Germline V gives CDR1 KGHDR, CDR2 SFDVKD. The CDR3 is 15 residues long. Here the CDR3 reads CAKPSSARTDYGYTF. Written as DNA, the CDR3 is TGTGCAAAACCAAGCTCGGCCCGGACAGACTATGGCTACACCTTC.

This clonotype has just a few counts. V gene TRBV7-9 combines with J gene TRBJ1-3; the D is unclear. Trimming removed 5 bases from V and 0 bases from J, with 14 bases in between. The V gene's germline CDR1 is SEHNR and CDR2 FQNEAQ (reference sequence). There are 16 residues in the CDR3. CDR3 bases: TGTGCCAGCAGCCCTCAGGCCGCAAGCTCTGGAAACACCATATATTTT. Amino acids: CASSPQAASSGNTIYF.

The V and J genes are TRBV21-1 and TRBJ2-3; no DNA check was done on the table's D call, TRBD1. TRBV21-1 is a pseudogene locus. The CDR3 runs 17 residues. CDR3 sequence (DNA): TGTGCCAGCAGCAAAGGGAAAGAGGACACCAGCACAGATACGCAGTATTTT. Its protein is CASSKGKEDTSTDTQYF.

The chain links TRBV7-3 to TRBJ2-3; perhaps D is TRBD1 or TRBD2 (7 bases each). V was pared by 5 bases and J by 4 bases, with 25 bases between. CDR1 is SGHTA, CDR2 FQGTGA, per germline. This CDR3 region has 18 residues. In DNA form, the CDR3 reads TGTGCCAGCAGCGACCCCACCCTGACAGGGAGGGGTGCAGATACGCAGTATTTT. It codes for CASSDPTLTGRGADTQYF.

Ten or more counts support this clonotype. The rearrangement links TRBV4-3 to TRBJ1-2, with 7 bases matching TRBD1. The ends lost 3 bases at V and 10 bases at J; junction bases unmatched: 8. This CDR3 spans 13 amino acids. Germline CDR1 is LGHNA and CDR2 is YSLEER. The CDR3 loop reads CASSQEVEGAYTF. The CDR3 DNA follows: TGCGCCAGCAGCCAGGAGGTGGAGGGGGCCTACACCTTC.

This clonotype has just a few counts. This chain's CDR3 is CASSLSSGGVGEQFF. Written as DNA, the CDR3 is TGTGCCAGCAGCTTGAGTAGCGGGGGGGTAGGTGAGCAGTTCTTC. The chain joins TRBV11-1 to TRBJ2-1; 11 nucleotides match TRBD2. Germline lookup yields CDR1 SGHAT and CDR2 FQDESV (reference sequence). After removal of 3 bases from V and 9 bases from J, the junction contained 7 bases not matched to a gene. The CDR3 loop spans 15 amino acids.

The table lists this clonotype with many counts. The rearrangement links TRBV18 to TRBJ2-7; D gene ambiguous. Trimming stripped 5 bases from V and 3 bases from J, with 14 bases between. Germline V gene sequence: CDR1 KGHSH, CDR2 LQKENI. This CDR3 has 14 amino acids. DNA for the CDR3: TGTGCCAGCTCAGCCCTGGGATCGGACTACGAGCAGTACGTC. Translated, it gives CASSALGSDYEQYV.